The 5 T cell receptor beta chains reported below all come from one sample, sequenced in a study of OX40 agonist ivuxolimab in advanced cancers. TCRdb keeps only in-frame clones here, not all; method: immunoSEQ multiplex PCR. The sample has roughly 93,000 clones; around 80% are singletons. This material consisted of CD4+ or CD8+ T cells sorted from blood, taken in a trial of the OX40 agonist ivuxolimab. The source of these receptors is an adult with an advanced solid tumor such as melanoma, head and neck, liver or kidney cancer.

J is TRBJ2-7 and V is TRBV6-6, with 9 nucleotides matching TRBD1. The germline gives CDR1 MNHNY, CDR2 SVGAGI (reference sequence). This CDR3 spans 15 amino acids. Germline trimming cut 5 bases from V and 2 bases from J; bases unmatched to any gene: 7. The CDR3 spells CASSRTGTGTYEQYF. CDR3 sequence (DNA): TGTGCCAGCAGTAGGACCGGGACAGGGACCTACGAGCAGTACTTC.

The chain couples TRBV5-4 to TRBJ2-1; the match to TRBD1 covers 7 bases. Trimming cost V 5 bases and J 2 bases; bases outside gene matches: 10. This CDR3 comprises 16 residues. CDR1 is SGHNT, CDR2 YYREEE, per germline (reference sequence). CDR3 DNA: TGTGCCAGCAGACCTCAGACAGGGCCCCCCTACAATGAGCAGTTCTTC. It specifies CASRPQTGPPYNEQFF.

Here the CDR3 reads CASTLGSSGSSTEAFF. The CDR3 coding sequence is TGTGCCAGCACCTTGGGTAGCTCCGGGAGCTCCACTGAAGCTTTCTTT. This sequence joins TRBV28 and TRBJ1-1; D is undetermined. This CDR3 is 16 amino acids long. The germline CDR1 and CDR2 sequences are MDHEN and SYDVKM. V lost 7 bases and J lost 4, with 22 bases in between.

The rearrangement joins TRBV4-1 to TRBJ2-7; D perhaps matches TRBD1 (5 bases). Germline-derived CDR1 and CDR2 are MGHRA and YSYEKL. V lost 0 bases to trimming and J lost 1 base, with 10 bases between them. The CDR3 spans 15 residues. The CDR3 is CASSQDPAGSYEQYF. In DNA form, the CDR3 reads TGCGCCAGCAGCCAAGATCCGGCAGGGTCCTACGAGCAGTACTTC.

The CDR3 coding sequence is TGTGCCAGCAGTTACTTGGACACTACCTACAATGAGCAGTTCTTC. This translates into CASSYLDTTYNEQFF. The genes are TRBV6-5 and TRBJ2-1, with D perhaps matching TRBD1 (5 bases). This CDR3 has 15 residues. Trimming left V 1 base short and J 2 bases short, with 9 bases between. Looked up from germline, CDR1 is MNHEY and CDR2 is SVGAGI.